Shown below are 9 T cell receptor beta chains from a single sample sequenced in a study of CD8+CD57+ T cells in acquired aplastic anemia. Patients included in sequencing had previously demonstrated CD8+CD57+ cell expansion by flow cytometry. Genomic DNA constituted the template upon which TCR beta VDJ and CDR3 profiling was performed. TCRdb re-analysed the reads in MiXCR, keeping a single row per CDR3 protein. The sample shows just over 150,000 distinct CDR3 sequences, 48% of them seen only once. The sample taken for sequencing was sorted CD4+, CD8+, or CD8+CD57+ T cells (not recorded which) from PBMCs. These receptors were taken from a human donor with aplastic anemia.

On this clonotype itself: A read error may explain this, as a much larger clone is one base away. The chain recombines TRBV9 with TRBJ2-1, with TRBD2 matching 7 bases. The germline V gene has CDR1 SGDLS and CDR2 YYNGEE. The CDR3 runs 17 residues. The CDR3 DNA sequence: TGTGCCGGCAGCGTAGATTGGGTAGCGGGTTCCTACAATGAGCAGTTCTTC. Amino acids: CAGSVDWVAGSYNEQFF.

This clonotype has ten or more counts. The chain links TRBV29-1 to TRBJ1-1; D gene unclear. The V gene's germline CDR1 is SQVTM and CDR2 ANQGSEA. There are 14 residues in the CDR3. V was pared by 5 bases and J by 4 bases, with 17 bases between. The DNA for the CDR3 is TGCAGCGTTAGACCGGCCCGACACGGCACTGAAGCTTTCTTT. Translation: CSVRPARHGTEAFF.

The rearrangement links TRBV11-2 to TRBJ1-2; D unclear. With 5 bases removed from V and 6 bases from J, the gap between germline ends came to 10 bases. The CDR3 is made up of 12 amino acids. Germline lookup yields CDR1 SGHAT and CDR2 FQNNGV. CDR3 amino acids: CASSRHGDGYTF. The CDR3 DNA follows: TGTGCCAGCAGCCGACATGGGGATGGCTACACCTTC.

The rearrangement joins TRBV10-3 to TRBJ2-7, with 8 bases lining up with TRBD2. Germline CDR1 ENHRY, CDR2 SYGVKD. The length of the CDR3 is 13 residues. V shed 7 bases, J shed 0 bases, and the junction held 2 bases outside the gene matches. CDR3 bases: TGTGCCATCACTCGGGGGGGCTCCTACGAGCAGTACTTC. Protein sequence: CAITRGGSYEQYF.

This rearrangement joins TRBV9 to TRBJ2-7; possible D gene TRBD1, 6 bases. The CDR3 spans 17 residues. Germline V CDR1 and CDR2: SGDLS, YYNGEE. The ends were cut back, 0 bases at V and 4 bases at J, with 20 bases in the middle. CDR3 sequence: CASSVAGCLGHKYEQYF. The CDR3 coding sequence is TGTGCCAGCAGCGTAGCCGGGTGCCTGGGACACAAGTACGAGCAGTACTTC.

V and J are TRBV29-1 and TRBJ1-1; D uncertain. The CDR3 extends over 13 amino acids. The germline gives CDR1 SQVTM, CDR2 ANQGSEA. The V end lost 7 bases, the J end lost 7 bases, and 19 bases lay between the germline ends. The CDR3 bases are TGCAGCGCTGGAGGTGGGAACAGTCTTGAAGCTTTCTTT. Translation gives CSAGGGNSLEAFF. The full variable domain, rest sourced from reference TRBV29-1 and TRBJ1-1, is SAVISQKPSRDICQRGTSLTIQCQVDSQVTMMFWYRQQPGQSLTLIATANQGSEATYESGFVIDKFPISRPNLTFSTLTVSNMSPEDSSIYLCSAGGGNSLEAFFGQGTRLTVV.

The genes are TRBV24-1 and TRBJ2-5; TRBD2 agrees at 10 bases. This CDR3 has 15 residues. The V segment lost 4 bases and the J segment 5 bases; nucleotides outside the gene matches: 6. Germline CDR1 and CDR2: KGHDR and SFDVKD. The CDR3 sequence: CATSENTSGKETQYF. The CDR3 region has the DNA TGTGCCACCAGTGAGAATACTAGCGGGAAGGAGACCCAGTACTTC.

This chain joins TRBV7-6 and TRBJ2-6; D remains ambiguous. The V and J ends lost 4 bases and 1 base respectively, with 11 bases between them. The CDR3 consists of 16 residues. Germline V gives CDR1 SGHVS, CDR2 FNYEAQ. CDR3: CASSSPFRSGANVLTF. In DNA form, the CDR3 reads TGTGCCAGCAGCTCCCCTTTCCGGTCTGGGGCCAACGTCCTGACTTTC.

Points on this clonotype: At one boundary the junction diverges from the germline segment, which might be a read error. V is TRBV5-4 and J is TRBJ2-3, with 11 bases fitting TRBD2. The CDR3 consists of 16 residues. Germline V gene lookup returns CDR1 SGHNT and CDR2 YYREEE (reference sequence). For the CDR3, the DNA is TGTGCCGGCAGCTTGGGGCTAGCGGGAGGTATAGATACGCAGTATTTT. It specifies CAGSLGLAGGIDTQYF.